This T cell receptor beta chain was identified in a study of beta chain features in type 1 diabetes. Study details: In all, around 99 million sorted cells from all samples were analyzed. Regarding the study as a whole: Whether HLA type affects TCRB rearrangement stayed undetermined in the present work. In comparison with healthy donors, patients had naive, central memory and Treg TCRB repertoires that appeared more similar.

To note about this clone: Its specificity is not known.

V dropped 4 bases and J dropped 0; count of bases not matched to a gene: 19. The CDR3 totals 20 residues. CDR1 and CDR2 from the germline V gene are SGHNT and YYREEE (reference sequence). Sorted cells reached over 95% purity in every population. Of the isolated RNA, all was reverse transcribed, and so the sequenced material was expressed TCRB transcripts. TCRdb's table, derived via immunoSEQ multiplex PCR, lists solely in-frame clones and lacks some. The sample yields some 230,000 clones, 9.6% seen once. The sample was naive CD4+ T cells from blood. The sequence derives from a woman aged 18-29 years in good health. This chain connects TRBV5-4 to TRBJ2-1; 7 bases align to TRBD2. CDR3 in DNA: TGTGCCAGCAGCGGGGCTAGCGGAGGGAACCCCCCGAGCTCCTACAATGAGCAGTTCTTC. Encoded protein: CASSGASGGNPPSSYNEQFF.